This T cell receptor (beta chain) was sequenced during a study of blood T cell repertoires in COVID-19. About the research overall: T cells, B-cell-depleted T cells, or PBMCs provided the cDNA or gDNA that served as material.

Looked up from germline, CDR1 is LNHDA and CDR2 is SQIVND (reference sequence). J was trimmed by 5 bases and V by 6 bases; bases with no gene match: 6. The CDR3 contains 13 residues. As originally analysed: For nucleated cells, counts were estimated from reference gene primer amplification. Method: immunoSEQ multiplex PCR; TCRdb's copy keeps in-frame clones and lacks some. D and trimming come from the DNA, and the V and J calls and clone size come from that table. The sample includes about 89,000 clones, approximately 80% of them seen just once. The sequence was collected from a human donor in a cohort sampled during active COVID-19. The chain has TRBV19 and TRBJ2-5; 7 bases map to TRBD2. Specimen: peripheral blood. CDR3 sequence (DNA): TGTGCCAGTAGCAGGACTAGGCGGGAGACCCAGTACTTC. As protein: CASSRTRRETQYF.